This T cell receptor beta chain stems from a study of T cells after somatic rescue of genetic block. Sequenced by immunoSEQ multiplex PCR; TCRdb stores in-frame clones only, minus some. This table has roughly 92,000 clones, just under 90% appearing once. There are 18 residues in the CDR3. V was trimmed by 3 bases and J by 0 bases, leaving 17 bases between them. The germline V gene encodes CDR1 KGHSH and CDR2 LQKENI. V gene TRBV18 combines with J gene TRBJ1-4; D gene uncertain. The sequenced sample consisted of peripheral blood mononuclear cells (PBMCs). The sequence came from a young woman. The CDR3 protein is CASSPRAGLRSTNEKLFF. CDR3 coding DNA: TGTGCCAGCTCACCCCGGGCCGGATTACGGTCAACTAATGAAAAACTGTTTTTT.